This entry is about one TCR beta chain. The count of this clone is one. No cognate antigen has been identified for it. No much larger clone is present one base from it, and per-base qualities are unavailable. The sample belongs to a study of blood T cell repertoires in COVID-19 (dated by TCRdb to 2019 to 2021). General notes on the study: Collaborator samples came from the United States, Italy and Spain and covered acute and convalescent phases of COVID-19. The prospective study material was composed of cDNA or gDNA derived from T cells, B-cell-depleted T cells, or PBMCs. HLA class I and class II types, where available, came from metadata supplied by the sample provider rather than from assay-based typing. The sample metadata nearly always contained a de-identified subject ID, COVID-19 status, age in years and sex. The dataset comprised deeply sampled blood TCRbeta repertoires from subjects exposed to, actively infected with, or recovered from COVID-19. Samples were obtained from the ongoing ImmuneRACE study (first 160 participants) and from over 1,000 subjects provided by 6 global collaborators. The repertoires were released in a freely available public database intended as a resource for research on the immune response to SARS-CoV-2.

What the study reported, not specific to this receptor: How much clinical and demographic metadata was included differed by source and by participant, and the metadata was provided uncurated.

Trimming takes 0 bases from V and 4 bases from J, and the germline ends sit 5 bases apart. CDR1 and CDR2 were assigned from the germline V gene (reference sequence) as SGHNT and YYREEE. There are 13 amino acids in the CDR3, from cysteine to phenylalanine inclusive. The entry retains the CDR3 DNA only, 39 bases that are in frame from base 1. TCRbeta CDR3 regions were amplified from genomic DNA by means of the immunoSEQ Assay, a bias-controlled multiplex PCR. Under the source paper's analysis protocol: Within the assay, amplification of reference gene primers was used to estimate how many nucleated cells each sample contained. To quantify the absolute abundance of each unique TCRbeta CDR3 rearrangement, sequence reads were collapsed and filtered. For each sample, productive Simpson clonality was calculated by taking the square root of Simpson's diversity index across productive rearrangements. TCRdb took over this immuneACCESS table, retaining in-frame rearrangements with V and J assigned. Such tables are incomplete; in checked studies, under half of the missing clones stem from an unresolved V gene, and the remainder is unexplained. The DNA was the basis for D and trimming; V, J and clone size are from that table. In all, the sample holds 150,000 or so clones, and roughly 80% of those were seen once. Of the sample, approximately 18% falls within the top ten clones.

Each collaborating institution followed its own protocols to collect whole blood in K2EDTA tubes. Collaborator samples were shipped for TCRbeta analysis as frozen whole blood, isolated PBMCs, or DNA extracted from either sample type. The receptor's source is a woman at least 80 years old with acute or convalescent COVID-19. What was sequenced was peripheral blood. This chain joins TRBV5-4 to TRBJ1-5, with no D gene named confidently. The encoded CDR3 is CASSLAGNQPQHF. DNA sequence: TGTGCCAGCAGCTTGGCCGGGAATCAGCCCCAGCATTTT.